This T cell receptor beta chain was found in a study of blood T cell repertoires in COVID-19. The table lists this clone with a count of one. Germline assignment: CDR1 SGHKS and CDR2 YYEKEE (reference sequence). CDR3 size: 14 residues. Trimming removed 6 bases at V and 1 base at J, with 11 bases between. Clones were read by immunoSEQ multiplex PCR, and TCRdb kept only the in-frame ones, dropping some. Of some 140,000 clones listed, roughly 80% are singletons. The chain carries TRBV5-5 and TRBJ2-1; a possible D gene is TRBD1 (5 bases). The clonotype originates from a woman of 80 years or more with acute or convalescent COVID-19. The specimen was peripheral blood. Written as DNA, the CDR3 is TGTGCCAGCAATGCAGGGATGTCCTACAATGAGCAGTTCTTC. Residues: CASNAGMSYNEQFF.